The following is a T cell receptor beta chain sequence with its context. This record belongs to a study of cytomegalovirus exposure and HLA in healthy donors. Germline V gene lookup returns CDR1 MNHEY and CDR2 SVGAGI. This CDR3 comprises 15 residues. J gave up 3 bases and V 6 bases, and 10 bases lay outside the gene matches. The table came from immunoSEQ multiplex PCR; TCRdb's copy has only in-frame clones and leaves some out. The sample has tens of thousands of clones, 85% to 95% seen once. Sequences were obtained from PBMCs. V and J are TRBV6-5 and TRBJ2-7, with 8 bases aligning to TRBD2. This TCR was recovered from a woman aged 18-29 years in good health and CMV-seronegative. The CDR3 loop is CASSPPLAESYEQYF. In DNA, the CDR3 is TGTGCCAGCAGCCCGCCACTAGCGGAGAGCTACGAGCAGTACTTC.